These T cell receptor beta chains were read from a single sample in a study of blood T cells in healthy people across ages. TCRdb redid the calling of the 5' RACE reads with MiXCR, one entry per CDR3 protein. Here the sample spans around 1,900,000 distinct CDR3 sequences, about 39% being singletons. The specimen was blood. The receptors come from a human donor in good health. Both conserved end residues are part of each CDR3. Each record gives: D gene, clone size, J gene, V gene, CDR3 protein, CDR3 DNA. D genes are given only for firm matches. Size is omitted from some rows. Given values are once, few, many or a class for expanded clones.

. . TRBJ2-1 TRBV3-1 CASSPGFGSYNEQFF TGTGCCAGCAGCCCCGGGTTCGGATCCTACAATGAGCAGTTCTTC
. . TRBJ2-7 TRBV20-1 CSASSTDVGEQYF TGCAGTGCTTCTTCTACGGACGTCGGTGAGCAGTACTTC
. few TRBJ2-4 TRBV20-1 CSAREGSAKNIQYF TGCAGTGCTAGAGAGGGGTCAGCCAAAAACATTCAGTACTTC
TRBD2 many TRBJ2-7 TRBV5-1 CASSPTSGTYEQYF TGCGCCAGCAGCCCCACTAGCGGGACCTACGAGCAGTACTTC
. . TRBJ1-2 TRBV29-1 CSVQPPEGYTF TGCAGCGTTCAACCCCCCGAAGGCTACACCTTC
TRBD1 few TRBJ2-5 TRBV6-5 CASSKQGTETQYF TGTGCCAGCAGTAAACAGGGGACGGAGACCCAGTACTTC
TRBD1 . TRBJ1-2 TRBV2 CASSLDRGTFRGYTF TGTGCCAGCAGCCTGGACAGGGGGACGTTTCGAGGCTACACCTTC
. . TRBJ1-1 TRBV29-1 CSVEFPGGNTEAFF TGCAGCGTTGAATTTCCCGGAGGGAACACTGAAGCTTTCTTT
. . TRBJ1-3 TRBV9 CASSFNIVGNTIYF TGTGCCAGCAGCTTTAACATCGTTGGAAACACCATATATTTT
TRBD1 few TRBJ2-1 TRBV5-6 CAGRDDRGEDSEQFF TGTGCCGGCAGGGACGACAGGGGGGAAGATAGTGAGCAGTTCTTC
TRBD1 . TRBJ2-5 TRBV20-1 CSVTRTGPNLQETQYF TGTAGTGTCACTCGGACAGGGCCAAACCTACAAGAGACCCAGTACTTC
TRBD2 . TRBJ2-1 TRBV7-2 CASRPASGSEQFF TGTGCCAGCAGACCTGCTAGCGGTAGTGAGCAGTTCTTC
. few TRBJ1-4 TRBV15 CATSPRVQGGEKLFF TGTGCCACCAGCCCCCGGGTGCAGGGAGGCGAAAAACTGTTTTTT
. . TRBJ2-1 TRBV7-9 CASSLPDSASSYNEQFF TGTGCCAGCAGCCTTCCCGATAGCGCCAGCTCCTACAATGAGCAGTTCTTC
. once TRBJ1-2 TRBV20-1 CSPLLGEDYGYTF TGCAGTCCCCTCCTAGGGGAGGACTATGGCTACACCTTC
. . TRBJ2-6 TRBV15 CATSRIPGANVLTF TGTGCCACCAGCAGAATTCCTGGGGCCAACGTCCTGACTTTC
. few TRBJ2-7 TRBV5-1 CASSRVGERGGEQYF TGCGCCAGCAGCCGGGTCGGAGAGCGTGGCGGGGAGCAGTACTTC
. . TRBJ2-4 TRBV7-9 CASSPRWEQYF TGTGCCAGCAGCCCCCGGTGGGAGCAGTACTTC
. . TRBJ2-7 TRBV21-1 CASSSRPGHSSYEQYF TGTGCCAGCAGCTCTCGTCCGGGACATTCTTCCTACGAGCAGTACTTC
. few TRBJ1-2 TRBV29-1 CSVMTVKGGYTF TGCAGCGTCATGACAGTAAAAGGTGGCTACACCTTC
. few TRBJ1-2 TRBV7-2 CASSLSPTGGVWGYTF TGTGCCAGCAGCTTATCGCCGACAGGTGGTGTCTGGGGCTACACCTTC
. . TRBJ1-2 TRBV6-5 CASSYAGTSHGYTF TGTGCCAGCAGTTACGCAGGGACGAGCCATGGCTACACCTTC
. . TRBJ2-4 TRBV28 CASSSTPGRQNIQYF TGTGCCAGCAGTTCGACTCCGGGACGACAAAACATTCAGTACTTC
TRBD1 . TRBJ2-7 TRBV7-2 CASSHDGQGVYEQYF TGTGCCAGCAGCCACGATGGACAGGGGGTCTACGAGCAGTACTTC
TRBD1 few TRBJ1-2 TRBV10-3 CAISESDRGYGYTF TGTGCCATCAGTGAGTCGGACAGGGGTTATGGCTACACCTTC
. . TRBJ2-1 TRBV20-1 CSARILTSSYNEQFF TGTAGTGCTAGAATACTGACGAGCTCCTACAATGAGCAGTTCTTC
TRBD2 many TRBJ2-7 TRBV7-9 CASSIGWGGEQYF TGTGCCAGCAGCATAGGCTGGGGGGGCGAGCAGTACTTC
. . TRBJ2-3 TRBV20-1 CSAGGSGLTDTQYF TGCAGTGCTGGGGGTTCGGGGCTCACAGATACGCAGTATTTT
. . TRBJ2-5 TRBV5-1 CAVRVAILETQYF TGCGCCGTCAGGGTAGCAATCCTAGAGACCCAGTACTTC
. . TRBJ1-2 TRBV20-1 CSARDRGPYTF TGCAGTGCTAGAGACAGGGGTCCGTACACCTTC
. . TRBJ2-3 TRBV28 CASSLRGSPITDTQYF TGTGCCAGCAGTTTAAGAGGGAGTCCCATAACAGATACGCAGTATTTT
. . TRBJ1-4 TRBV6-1 CASSEAMGQGNEKLFF TGTGCCAGCAGTGAAGCCATGGGACAAGGGAATGAAAAACTGTTTTTT
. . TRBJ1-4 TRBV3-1 CASSHWRSNEKLFF TGTGCCAGCAGCCACTGGAGGTCAAATGAAAAACTGTTTTTT
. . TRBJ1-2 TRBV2 CASSVEATNYGYTF TGTGCCAGCAGCGTAGAAGCAACTAACTATGGCTACACCTTC
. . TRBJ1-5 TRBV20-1 CSARDIYENQPQHF TGCAGTGCTAGAGATATTTATGAGAATCAGCCCCAGCATTTT
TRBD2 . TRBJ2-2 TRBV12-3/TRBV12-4 CASSPPGLAGGLNTGELFF TGTGCCAGCTCTCCGCCGGGACTAGCGGGGGGCCTGAACACCGGGGAGCTGTTTTTT
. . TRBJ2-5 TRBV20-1 CSAQRGEETQYF TGCAGTGCTCAAAGGGGGGAAGAGACCCAGTACTTC
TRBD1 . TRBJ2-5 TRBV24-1 CATSDLDRVDQETQYF TGTGCCACCAGTGACCTCGACAGGGTCGACCAAGAGACCCAGTACTTC
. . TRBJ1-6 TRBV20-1 CSARGQPLNSPLHF TGCAGTGCTAGAGGACAGCCTCTTAATTCACCCCTCCACTTT